What follows is one T cell receptor beta chain and its context. The specificity of this receptor is unknown. No base quality information exists; no much larger clone differs at one position. The sample carries other DNA sequences with the same CDR3. From the cysteine through the phenylalanine, the CDR3 covers 12 amino acids. CDR3 DNA only is kept here, 36 bases in frame from base 1. The junction shows trimming of 6 bases on V and 5 bases on J, and the gene matches do not reach 3 bases of it. The germline V gene supplies CDR1 SQVTM and CDR2 ANQGSEA. The cohort was made up of hundreds of healthy bone marrow donors. All cohort members were sampled while nominally healthy, although unrecorded immune exposures were likely present. The donor was CMV seronegative and was included in the group of a few hundred seronegative cohort members. Every donor gave a peripheral blood sample, and the peripheral blood mononuclear cells from that sample were used for TCR beta sequencing. The Qiagen DNeasy Blood Extraction Kit was used to extract genomic DNA from the blood cell samples.

Library generation was performed with the immunoSEQ multiplex PCR assay. For the multiplex PCR, a mixture combining 60 forward primers for TCR Vbeta segments and 13 reverse primers for TCR Jbeta segments was used. Amplification of the CDR3 region of rearranged TCR beta genes was performed with a multiplex PCR assay on genomic DNA. Amplified TCR beta libraries were sequenced as 87-base-pair reads on the Illumina HiSeq System. In the authors' own workflow: Across the 640 or so repertoires, a later analysis counted tens of millions of unique TCR beta chains, roughly 11 million of which were shared by at least two donors. A nearest-neighbor algorithm error-corrected the raw reads and collapsed the reads into unique sequences, merging closely related sequences to remove PCR and sequencing errors. CDR3 sequences were aligned to IMGT reference sequences to assign V, D and J gene segments. For a sequence to be retained, at least a six-nucleotide match to both a V gene segment and a J gene segment was required. A rearrangement counted as productive if the CDR3 had no stop codons and remained in frame with V and J, and every other rearrangement counted as non-productive. CDR3 was defined according to IMGT convention as the region running from the second conserved V-encoded cysteine to the conserved J-encoded phenylalanine. The earlier analysis of fewer than 700 of the donors excluded sequences that lacked an unambiguous match to a single V gene segment. An earlier analysis of 500 to 700 of the donors classified V segments as functional when productive rearrangements were above 56.7% and as segregating when the standard deviation between donors was above 5%. To diagnose cytomegalovirus status from the catalog of TCR beta chain sequences, a statistical classification framework was built. V and J gene assignment, in a later analysis, came from comparing TCR nucleotide sequences with IMGT/GENE-DB human TR gene sequences. In a later analysis, CDR3 sequences and most-parsimonious VDJ recombination scenarios were assigned using the TCRdist pipeline. In a later analysis, every TCR beta chain was defined by the combination of its CDR3 amino acid sequence and its V-gene family, and reads without a unique V-gene family were dropped. A later analysis removed 550 to 650 highly shared, low-generation-probability nucleotide sequences to deal with suspected cross-contamination and a sequencing artifact. In a later analysis, a clonal expansion index for each public chain was calculated from normalized within-repertoire ranks of inferred template counts. In a later analysis, generation probabilities were computed using a VDJ recombination model fitted to out-of-frame rearrangements, and the results were checked against IGoR. In a later analysis, TCR-TCR, TCR-HLA and TCR-CMV co-occurrence was scored with hypergeometric tests, and a repertoire-size bias correction was applied to TCR pairs. A later analysis estimated false discovery rates by permuting HLA or CMV assignments 20 times. In a later analysis, co-occurring TCRs were grouped using DBSCAN, and TCRdist sequence similarity was added for clustering within HLA-allele-positive subsets. For co-occurrence clustering, repertoires with fewer than 30,000 or more than 120,000 public chains were excluded, along with a handful of repertoires with anomalous nucleotide sharing. TCRdb took this table from immuneACCESS and kept in-frame rearrangements with V and J called. Such tables lack part of the clones; where checked against another copy, unresolved V genes explain under half of the gap, and the rest is unexplained. V and J calls and clone size follow that table, whereas D and trimming were derived from the DNA. This sample gives about 170,000 clones in total; under 80% of them show up just once. The ten largest clones add up to roughly 1.9% of the sample.

This record comes from a study of cytomegalovirus exposure and HLA in healthy donors (dated by TCRdb to the late 2010s). Looking at the study overall: In an earlier analysis of 550 to 750 of the donors, roughly 300 Gb of sequence data and approximately 120 million unique TCR beta sequences from approximately 180 million T cells were reported. Among 398 genotyped donors of the cohort, an average of approximately 200,000 unique TCR beta nucleotide sequences was sequenced per donor, of which roughly 17% were non-productive. An early release covering approximately 600 HLA-typed donors comprised 300 to 350 gigabases of sequencing data and approximately 85 million unique TCR sequences. Both class I and class II loci were covered by HLA typing, at four-digit resolution. All discovery cohort repertoires had been generated using a single sequencing platform. A later genetic analysis took genome-wide SNP genotypes for about 65% of the 666 donors and used that subset as a discovery cohort. To study patterns of TCR occurrence, a later analysis re-analyzed previously published TCR beta repertoires from 550 to 800 donors and added high-resolution HLA genotyping. Of the 300 to 500 genotyped donors, more than 75% were placed in the genetic ancestry cluster associated with self-reported Caucasian donors. A separate validation cohort of roughly 110 different subjects was used in addition to the roughly 670-subject first cohort. The number of donors typed differed by locus, with 629-630 for A, B, C, DRB1 and DQB1, around 500 for DQA1, over 600 for DPA1, and some 440 for DPB1. The later analysis used no new phenotypic data to find candidate immune exposures, relying instead on TCR beta sequences and their occurrence across donors. Donor age, sex, ethnicity and CMV serostatus were compiled alongside the repertoire data. Using immunosequencing, the study profiled T cell repertoires from roughly 650 subjects and related those repertoires to cytomegalovirus serostatus. The study combined high-throughput TCR immunosequencing, statistical association of individual TCRs with disease status, and machine learning to predict cytomegalovirus infection status. An earlier analysis of around 640 of the donors used high-throughput TCR beta sequencing to judge whether each TCR beta V gene segment behaved as functional or pseudogenic. A few DR-DQ haplotypes were treated as single units for association and clustering because of strong linkage in the cohort. The aim of the study was to test whether cataloging public T cell receptors could identify signatures of past pathogen exposure. Results the study describes overall, beyond this receptor: A few of the identified cytomegalovirus-associated TCR beta chains were confirmed in vitro to be specific for cytomegalovirus antigens. Compared with equally common non-associated chains, HLA-associated TCR beta chains in a later analysis were more clonally expanded and had lower generation probabilities. Because the 87-base-pair reads could not distinguish some IMGT-functional V segments, including TRBV6-2 and TRBV6-3, those segments were excluded. A further reported finding was that TCR beta sequences accurately predicted the HLA-A and HLA-B alleles for most subjects in the first cohort. A group of highly shared sequence variants was considered likely to be a technical artifact of the sequencing pipeline. When HLA alleles, especially DR and DQ, strongly co-occurred, TCR associations were difficult to assign to individual alleles. Most CMV-associated TCR beta chains appeared to be HLA-restricted in a later analysis, and the HLA associations seemed to be driven largely by CMV exposure. Because counts were too low, about 15 rarely observed V segments, including chromosome 9 orphons, were left out of the earlier analysis of about 500 of the donors. In a later genetic analysis, a missense DCLRE1C variant was associated with V-gene and J-gene trimming of TCR beta chains, and the association was replicated in an independent cohort. In a later analysis, 16,951 TCR beta sequences were associated with specific HLA alleles at a false discovery rate of 0.05. The authors suggested that the approach could potentially be extended to other disease states and immunological phenotypes. In a later analysis, the rate of TCR association differed among HLA loci, with DRB1 alleles having the most associated TCRs and HLA-C alleles having the fewest. Presence/absence analyses assumed roughly uniform sequencing depth across donors, an assumption that may not hold. Most TCR sequences were seen in very few donors, while some public TCRs were found in many individuals. Broadly in line with IMGT annotations, most TCR beta V segments showed up in productive rearrangements about 87% or about 30% of the time in an earlier analysis of 450 to 750 of the donors. The study gave a list of about 170 TCR beta chains associated with cytomegalovirus. In both the original and validation cohorts, the classifier was reported to diagnose cytomegalovirus status with high specificity and sensitivity. Correlated functional status among segregating V segments might reflect linkage disequilibrium, but an unknown experimental factor could not be ruled out. Compared with the approximately 670-donor mean, donors in an Asian-associated ancestry cluster had fewer N-insertions in productive TCRs, according to a later genetic analysis. For the cohort, immune exposure information was limited to CMV serostatus. Because some donors lacked HLA typing at each locus, the association tests relied only on the typed subset. According to a later analysis, parvovirus B19, influenza, CMV and Epstein-Barr virus appeared linked to several top co-occurrence clusters. The cohort was sequenced for TCR beta chains only, and without alpha or paired-chain data the features that could be detected were limited.

The V and J segments used are TRBV29-1 and TRBJ1-1; 10 of the junction bases match TRBD1. This receptor was identified in a female donor in good health and CMV-seronegative. The specimen was PBMCs. The CDR3: CSVDRGGTEAFF. DNA sequence: TGCAGCGTGGACAGGGGGGGGACTGAAGCTTTCTTT.